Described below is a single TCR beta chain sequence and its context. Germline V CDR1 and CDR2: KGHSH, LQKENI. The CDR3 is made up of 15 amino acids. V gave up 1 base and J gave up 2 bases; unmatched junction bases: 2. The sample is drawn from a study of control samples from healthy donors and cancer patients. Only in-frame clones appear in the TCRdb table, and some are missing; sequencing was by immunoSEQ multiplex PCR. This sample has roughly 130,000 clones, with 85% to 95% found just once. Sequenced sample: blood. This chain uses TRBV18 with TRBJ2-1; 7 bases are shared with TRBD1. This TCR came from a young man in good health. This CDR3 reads CASSPLQGPYNEQFF. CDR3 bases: TGTGCCAGCTCACCACTACAGGGGCCCTACAATGAGCAGTTCTTC.